Following are 9 T cell receptor beta chains from one sample sequenced in a study of vaccination and CD4 T cells after COVID-19. Oncomine TCR Beta short-read sequencing was applied to DNA from cultured CD4+ T cells. TCRdb fed the PCR reads into MiXCR, producing one record per CDR3 protein. The sample carries roughly 13,000 distinct CDR3 sequences, approximately 56% recorded once. Documented treatment: roughly 10-day PBMC culture with coronavirus spike peptide pools or control peptides (ViraFEST assay). Their cognate antigens are unknown. The sequenced sample consisted of CD4+ T cells from blood, cultured in vitro. Receptor source: a human donor who had recovered from COVID-19.

This chain uses TRBV20-1 with TRBJ1-1, with D possibly matching TRBD1 (6 bases). The CDR3 is 15 residues long. Trimming shortened V by 2 bases and J by 6 bases, and 19 bases separated the two germline ends. The germline gives CDR1 DFQATT, CDR2 SNEGSKA (reference sequence). CDR3 bases: TGCAGTGCTAGATCTAGGGCAGGGGTTAGGGCTGAAGCTTTCTTT. It is translated as CSARSRAGVRAEAFF.

The V and J genes are TRBV6-2 or TRBV6-3 and TRBJ2-2; 7 bases align to TRBD2. The CDR3 sequence is 17 residues long. Looked up from germline, CDR1 is MNHEY and CDR2 is SVGEGT. V shed 2 bases, J shed 7 bases, and the junction held 13 bases outside the gene matches. CDR3 protein: CASSYTEAGRMGGELFF. CDR3 bases: TGTGCCAGCAGTTACACCGAAGCGGGAAGAATGGGCGGGGAGCTGTTTTTT.

On this clonotype: The germline gene is not matched at one end of the junction; a read error may be the cause. The J gene is TRBJ1-2, the V gene TRBV29-1; tentative D call: TRBD1 (5 bases). This CDR3 is 15 amino acids long. Germline V gene lookup returns CDR1 SQVTM and CDR2 ANQGSEA. CDR3 sequence: CSVKDSGTEGYGYTF. In nucleotides, the CDR3 is TGCAGCGTTAAAGACTCCGGGACGGAGGGCTATGGCTACACCTTC.

The chain employs TRBV20-1 and TRBJ1-1; TRBD1 matches at 10 bases. There are 14 residues in the CDR3. Trimming cost V 6 bases and J 8 bases; bases outside gene matches: 12. Germline lookup yields CDR1 DFQATT and CDR2 SNEGSKA (reference sequence). In DNA form, the CDR3 reads TGCAGTGCGCGGACAGGGGGAACCTCTCGCGAAGCTTTCTTT. It codes for CSARTGGTSREAFF.

The CDR3 region has the DNA TGTGCCAGCAGCGAGAACCAAGAAGTTCAAGAGACCCAGTACTTC. This codes for CASSENQEVQETQYF. The rearrangement uses TRBV7-2 and TRBJ2-5; D call uncertain. This CDR3 has 15 residues. Germline V gives CDR1 SGHTA, CDR2 FQGNSA. The V gene lost 5 bases and the J gene lost 2 bases, with 15 bases spanning the gap.

This clonotype was seen a few times. V and J are TRBV7-8 and TRBJ1-5; the D is unclear. Germline V CDR1 and CDR2: SGHVS, FQNEAQ. The CDR3 consists of 13 residues. The V gene lost 3 bases and the J gene lost 4 bases, with 7 bases spanning the gap. In DNA, the CDR3 is TGTGCCAGCAGCTTTGGGCGGAATCAGCCCCAGCATTTT. This codes for CASSFGRNQPQHF.

The chain is built from TRBV12-3 or TRBV12-4 and TRBJ1-1, with D uncertain. V gave up 7 bases and J gave up 0 bases, with 9 bases separating them. This CDR3 spans 13 amino acids. The CDR3 is CASMGRVNTEAFF. In DNA, the CDR3 is TGTGCCAGCATGGGCAGAGTGAACACTGAAGCTTTCTTT.

V gene TRBV20-1 combines with J gene TRBJ1-2; possible D gene TRBD1, 5 bases. Germline lookup yields CDR1 DFQATT and CDR2 SNEGSKA (reference sequence). Between the trimmed V and J ends, which lost 3 bases and 8 bases, there was a span of 16 bases. CDR3 length: 13 amino acids. CDR3 region: CSARRSAGVGYTF. In nucleotides, the CDR3 is TGCAGTGCTAGGAGGTCGGCGGGGGTGGGCTACACCTTC.

This clonotype has just a few counts. The chain links TRBV20-1 to TRBJ2-3, with 10 positions matching TRBD2. The CDR3 covers 18 residues. V shed 5 bases and J 1 base; nucleotides not matched to a gene: 15. Germline V gene lookup returns CDR1 DFQATT and CDR2 SNEGSKA (reference sequence). The CDR3 is CSAGALSGRPARTDTQYF. The CDR3 region has the DNA TGCAGTGCTGGGGCCCTTAGCGGGAGGCCGGCTCGCACAGATACGCAGTATTTT.